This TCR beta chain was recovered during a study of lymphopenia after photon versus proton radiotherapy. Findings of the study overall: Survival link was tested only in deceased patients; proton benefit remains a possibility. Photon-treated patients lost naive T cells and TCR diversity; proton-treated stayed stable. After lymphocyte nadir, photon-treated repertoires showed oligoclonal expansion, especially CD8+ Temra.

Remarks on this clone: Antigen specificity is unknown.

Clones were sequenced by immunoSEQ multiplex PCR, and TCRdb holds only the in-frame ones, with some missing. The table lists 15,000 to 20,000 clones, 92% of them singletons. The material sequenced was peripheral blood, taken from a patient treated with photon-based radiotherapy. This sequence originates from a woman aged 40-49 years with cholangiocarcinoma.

CDR3 sequence: CAISELGGGTGLYEQYF. DNA of the CDR3: TGTGCCATCAGTGAGCTCGGCGGCGGGACGGGACTCTACGAGCAGTACTTC. The V call is TRBV10-3, the J call TRBJ2-7, with a possible D match to TRBD2 (6 bases). Per germline, CDR1 ENHRY and CDR2 SYGVKD. CDR3 size: 17 residues. Trimming removed 2 bases from V and 3 bases from J, with 20 bases in between.